This T cell receptor beta chain was sequenced during a study of CD8 T cells in Susac syndrome. The CDR3 has 14 residues. With 5 bases clipped from V and 3 bases from J, the junction kept 7 bases outside the gene matches. Germline V gene sequence: CDR1 MNHEY, CDR2 SMNVEV (reference sequence). An amount of RNA that ranged from roughly 0.45 to 1 ug was reverse transcribed with random hexamers. Each CDR3 protein is one row after TCRdb ran MiXCR on the immunoSEQ multiplex PCR reads. The top ten hold approximately 0.11% of the sample, which has 400,000 to 550,000 distinct CDR3 sequences, approximately 89% seen once.

This TCR derives from a human donor with multiple sclerosis. This sequence joins TRBV27 and TRBJ2-7, with TRBD1 identical over 7 bases. Sequencing input: CD8+ T cells from PBMCs. Written as DNA, the CDR3 is TGTGCCAGCAGTCGCCGGGACAGACTCTACGAGCAGTACTTC. Its translation is CASSRRDRLYEQYF.